This T cell receptor beta chain was captured by sequencing in a study of vaccination effects on CD4 cells after COVID-19. General study points: Clones from infection and from vaccination both contracted markedly late after vaccination.

This clone was detected only once. Its specificity is not known. Profiling relied on immunoSEQ multiplex PCR, and the TCRdb table lists in-frame clones only, not all of them. Of approximately 74,000 clones listed, 77% are singletons. Antigen-specific CD4+ T cells were first expanded with viral peptide pools by the ViraFEST assay and only then sequenced. Isolation of CD4+ T cells took place after 10 days of culture. Subjects were given two BNT162b2 or mRNA-1273 vaccine doses. Absence of prior SARS-CoV-2 infection characterized the vaccine recipients, who showed negative nucleocapsid antibodies. Between the trimmed V and J ends, which lost 1 base and 8 bases, there was a span of 9 bases. The CDR3 is 14 residues long. CDR1 and CDR2 from the germline V gene are LGHDT and YNNKEL (reference sequence).

The sequenced sample was CD4+ T cells from PBMCs cultured with HCoV-OC43 spike peptides, obtained after COVID-19 vaccination. Subset specified: HCoV-OC43 spike overlapping peptide pool stimulation. The source of this sequence is a human donor who received a COVID-19 vaccine. The chain couples TRBV3-1 (or the pseudogene TRBV3-2) to TRBJ1-6; D is unclear. The CDR3 DNA follows: TGTGCCAGCAGCCAAGGGTCCTACGATTCACCCCTCCACTTT. This translates into CASSQGSYDSPLHF.